This entry concerns a single T cell receptor (beta chain). Its antigen is not identified. Germline V gene lookup returns CDR1 LNHNV and CDR2 YYDKDF (reference sequence). Trimming cost V 0 bases and J 6 bases, with 15 bases left between them. This CDR3 region has 15 residues. This record belongs to a study of cytomegalovirus exposure and HLA in healthy donors. Study-wide results and limits: Investigators reported 164 TCR beta chains as tied to cytomegalovirus. Data from an earlier analysis indicated that most TCR beta V segments were productive either about 87% or about 30% of the time.

PCR involved 60 Vbeta and 13 Jbeta primers. Per the study methods: It was a later analysis that counted about 80 million unique TCR beta chains, of which roughly 10 million were shared. TCRdb's table, derived via immunoSEQ multiplex PCR, lists solely in-frame clones and lacks some. V and J calls plus clone size are reproduced from that table; the DNA served to infer D and trimming. The repertoire holds about 120,000 clones, around 85% seen once, with over 2% in the top ten. The chain recombines TRBV15 with TRBJ2-7; maybe TRBD2 (6 bases). Material: PBMCs. The clonotype originates from a man aged 25 to 45 in good health and CMV-seronegative. The CDR3 here is CATSRDLGGGAEQYF. The CDR3 bases are TGTGCCACCAGCAGAGATCTGGGGGGTGGGGCCGAGCAGTACTTC.